This T cell receptor (beta chain) was captured in a study of shared clonotypes between healthy human individuals. Profiling relied on immunoSEQ multiplex PCR, and the TCRdb table lists in-frame clones only, not all of them. The repertoire includes over a million clones, around 95% of them detected once, and about 1% sits in the top ten. Every contributor of samples was a Caucasian grown-up residing in Nashville, Tennessee. Germline V gene lookup returns CDR1 ENHRY and CDR2 SYGVKD. The ends were cut back, 3 bases at V and 6 bases at J, with 17 bases in the middle. The CDR3 sequence is 15 residues long.

The receptor was derived from a man in his thirties or forties in good health. J is TRBJ2-5 and V is TRBV10-3, with D hard to call. The sample taken for sequencing was naive CD4+ T cells sorted from blood. Subset in this sample: CD45RA+ positively selected. The CDR3 protein is CAISDETFTGKTQYF. The CDR3 coding sequence is TGTGCCATCAGTGACGAAACGTTCACCGGTAAGACCCAGTACTTC.